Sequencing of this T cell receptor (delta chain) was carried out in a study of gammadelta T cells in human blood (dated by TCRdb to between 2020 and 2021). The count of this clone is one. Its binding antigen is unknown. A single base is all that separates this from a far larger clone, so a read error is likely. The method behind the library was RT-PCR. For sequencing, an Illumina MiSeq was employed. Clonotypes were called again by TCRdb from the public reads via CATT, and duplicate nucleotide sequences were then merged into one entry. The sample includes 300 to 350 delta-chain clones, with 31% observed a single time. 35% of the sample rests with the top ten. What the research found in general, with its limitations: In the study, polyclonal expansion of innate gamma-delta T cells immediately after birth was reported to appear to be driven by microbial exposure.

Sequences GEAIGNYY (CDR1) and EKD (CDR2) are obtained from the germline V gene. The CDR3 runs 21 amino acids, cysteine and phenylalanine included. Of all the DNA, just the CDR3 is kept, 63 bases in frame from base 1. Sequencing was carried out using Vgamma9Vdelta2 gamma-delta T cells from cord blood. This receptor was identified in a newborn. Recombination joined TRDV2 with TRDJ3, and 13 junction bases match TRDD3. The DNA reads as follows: TGTGCCTGTGACACCGTACTGGGGGATACGCAGAGCTCCTGGGACATCCGACAGATGTTTTTC. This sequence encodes CACDTVLGDTQSSWDIRQMFF.